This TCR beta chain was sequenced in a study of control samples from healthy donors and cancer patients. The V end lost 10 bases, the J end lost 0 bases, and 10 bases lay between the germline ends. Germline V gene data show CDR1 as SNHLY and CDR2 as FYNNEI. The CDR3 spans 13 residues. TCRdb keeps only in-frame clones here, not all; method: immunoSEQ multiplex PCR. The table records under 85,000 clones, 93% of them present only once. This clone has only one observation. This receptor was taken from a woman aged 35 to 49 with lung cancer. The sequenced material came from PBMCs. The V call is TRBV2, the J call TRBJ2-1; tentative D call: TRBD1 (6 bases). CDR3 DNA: TGTGCCACACAGGGAAGCTCCTACAATGAGCAGTTCTTC. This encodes CATQGSSYNEQFF.